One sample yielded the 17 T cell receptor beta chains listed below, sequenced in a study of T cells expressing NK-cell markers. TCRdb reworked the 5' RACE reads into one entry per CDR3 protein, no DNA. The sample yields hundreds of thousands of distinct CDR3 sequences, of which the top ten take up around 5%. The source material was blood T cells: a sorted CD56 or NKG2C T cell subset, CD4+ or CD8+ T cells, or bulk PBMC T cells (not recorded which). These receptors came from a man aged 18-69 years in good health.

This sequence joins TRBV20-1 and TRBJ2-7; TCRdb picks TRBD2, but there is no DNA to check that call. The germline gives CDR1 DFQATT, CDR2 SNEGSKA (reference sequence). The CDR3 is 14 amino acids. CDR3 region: CSANLAGVTSEQYF.

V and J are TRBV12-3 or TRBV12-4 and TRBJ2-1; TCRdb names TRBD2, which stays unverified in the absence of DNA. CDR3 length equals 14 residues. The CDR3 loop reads CASSLVAGGREQFF.

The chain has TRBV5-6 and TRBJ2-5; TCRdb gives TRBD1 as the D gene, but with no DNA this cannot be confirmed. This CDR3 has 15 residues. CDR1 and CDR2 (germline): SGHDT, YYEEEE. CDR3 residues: CASSRRTGGQETQYF.

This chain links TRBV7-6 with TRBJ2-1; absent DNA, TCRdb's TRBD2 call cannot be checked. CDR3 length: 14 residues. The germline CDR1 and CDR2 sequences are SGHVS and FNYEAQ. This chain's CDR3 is CASSLAWRGNEQFF.

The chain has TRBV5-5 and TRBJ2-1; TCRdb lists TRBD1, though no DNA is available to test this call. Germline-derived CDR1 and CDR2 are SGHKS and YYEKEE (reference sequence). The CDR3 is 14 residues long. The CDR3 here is CASDERGGYNEQFF.

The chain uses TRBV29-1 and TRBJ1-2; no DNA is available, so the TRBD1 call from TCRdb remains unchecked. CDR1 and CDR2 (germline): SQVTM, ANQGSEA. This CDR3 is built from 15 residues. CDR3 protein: CSVEEPGGLNYGYTF.

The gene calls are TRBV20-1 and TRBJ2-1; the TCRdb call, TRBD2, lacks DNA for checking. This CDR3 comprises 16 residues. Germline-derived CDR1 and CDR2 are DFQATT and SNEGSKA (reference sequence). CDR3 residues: CSAIRGLSLVYNEQFF.

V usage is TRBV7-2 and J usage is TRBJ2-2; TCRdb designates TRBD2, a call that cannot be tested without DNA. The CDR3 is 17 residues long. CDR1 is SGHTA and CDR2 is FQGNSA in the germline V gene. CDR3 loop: CASSLRSGGGNTGELFF.

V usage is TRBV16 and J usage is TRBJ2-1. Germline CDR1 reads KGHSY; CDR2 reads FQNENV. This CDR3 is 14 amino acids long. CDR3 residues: CASSQTVGINEQFF.

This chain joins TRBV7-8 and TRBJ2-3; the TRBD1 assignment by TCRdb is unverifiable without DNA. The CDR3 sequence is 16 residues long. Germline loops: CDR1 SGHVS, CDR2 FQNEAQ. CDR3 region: CASSSRIDRPTDTQYF.

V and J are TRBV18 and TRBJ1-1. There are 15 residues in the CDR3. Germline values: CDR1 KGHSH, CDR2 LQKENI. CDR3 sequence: CASSTSGLLNTEAFF. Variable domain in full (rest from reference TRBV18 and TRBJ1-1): NAGVMQNPRHLVRRRGQEARLRCSPMKGHSHVYWYRQLPEEGLKFMVYLQKENIIDESGMPKERFSAEFPKEGPSILRIQQVVRGDSAAYFCASSTSGLLNTEAFFGQGTRLTVV.

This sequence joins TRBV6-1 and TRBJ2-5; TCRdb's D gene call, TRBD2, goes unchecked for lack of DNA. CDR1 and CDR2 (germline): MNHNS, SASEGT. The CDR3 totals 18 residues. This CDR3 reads CASSVMGNSGLIQETQYF.

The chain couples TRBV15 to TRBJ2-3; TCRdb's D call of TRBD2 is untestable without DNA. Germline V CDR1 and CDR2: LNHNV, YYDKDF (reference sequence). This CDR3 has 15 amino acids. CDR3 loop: CATTTSGGATDTQYF.

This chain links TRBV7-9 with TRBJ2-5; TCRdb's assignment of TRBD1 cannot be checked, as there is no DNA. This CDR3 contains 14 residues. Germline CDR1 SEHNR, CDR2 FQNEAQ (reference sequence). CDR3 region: CASAGQGARETQYF.

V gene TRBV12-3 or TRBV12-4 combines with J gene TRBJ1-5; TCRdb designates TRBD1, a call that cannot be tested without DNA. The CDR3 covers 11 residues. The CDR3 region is CASSRAGTLHF.

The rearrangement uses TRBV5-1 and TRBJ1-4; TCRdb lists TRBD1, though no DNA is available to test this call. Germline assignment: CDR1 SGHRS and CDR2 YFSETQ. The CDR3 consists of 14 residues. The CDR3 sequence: CASRRQGAAEKLFF.

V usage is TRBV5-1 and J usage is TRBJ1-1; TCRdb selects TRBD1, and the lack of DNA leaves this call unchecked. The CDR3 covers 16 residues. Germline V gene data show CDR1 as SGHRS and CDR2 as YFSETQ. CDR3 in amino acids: CASSAAPGQGATEAFF. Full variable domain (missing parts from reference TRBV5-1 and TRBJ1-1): KAGVTQTPRYLIKTRGQQVTLSCSPISGHRSVSWYQQTPGQGLQFLFEYFSETQRNKGNFPGRFSGRQFSNSRSEMNVSTLELGDSALYLCASSAAPGQGATEAFFGQGTRLTVV.